Below are 28 T cell receptor beta chains sequenced from a single sample in a study of cytomegalovirus exposure and HLA in healthy donors. PCR employed 60 Vbeta and 13 Jbeta primers. Assay used: immunoSEQ multiplex PCR; TCRdb lists only in-frame clones, some missing. Of about 200,000 clones in the sample, approximately 80% were seen once. The sample taken for sequencing was PBMCs. These receptors originate from a man aged 25-45 years in good health and CMV-seronegative.

This clone was detected only a few times. Being one base from a much bigger clone, this may be a read error. The CDR3 is CASSQGVYTEAFF. CDR3 DNA sequence: TGTGCCAGCAGCCAAGGCGTTTACACTGAAGCTTTCTTT. The chain recombines TRBV4-2 with TRBJ1-1; no clear D. CDR1 and CDR2 from the germline V gene are LGHNA and YNFKEQ. Trimming cost V 1 base and J 3 bases, with 6 bases left between them. The CDR3 spans 13 residues.

This chain uses TRBV18 with TRBJ2-7; D is undetermined. This CDR3 comprises 14 residues. V was clipped by 0 bases and J by 2 bases, with 8 bases between them. From germline, CDR1 is KGHSH and CDR2 LQKENI. CDR3 nucleotide sequence: TGTGCCAGCTCACCACCGGCAGTCCCCTACGAGCAGTACTTC. As protein: CASSPPAVPYEQYF.

The rearrangement uses TRBV9 and TRBJ2-2; 8 positions match TRBD2. The CDR3 length is 17 residues. Germline-derived CDR1 and CDR2 are SGDLS and YYNGEE. With V trimmed by 4 bases and J by 6 bases, 14 bases remained unmatched. The DNA for the CDR3 is TGTGCCAGCAGCTTAAGCCGCGGCGGGGGGTCTGCCGGGGAGCTGTTTTTT. Its protein product is CASSLSRGGGSAGELFF.

The chain links TRBV7-7 to TRBJ2-3; 9 nucleotides agree with TRBD2. Germline CDR1 and CDR2: SSHAT and FNYEAQ (reference sequence). The CDR3 length is 13 residues. CDR3 amino acids: CAVAGDGADTQYF. The CDR3 DNA reads as TGTGCTGTAGCGGGGGATGGGGCAGATACGCAGTATTTT.

V is TRBV7-8 and J is TRBJ2-5; TRBD2 matches 7 bases. With the DNA end fitting TRBJ2-7 better, the J assignment may be wrong. The CDR3 runs 15 residues. CDR1 SGHVS and CDR2 FQNEAQ come from the germline V gene. DNA of the CDR3: TGTGCCAGCAGCTCCGGGAGTGGGGGGGCCTACGAGCAGTACTTC. Residues: CASSSGSGGAYEQYF.

J is TRBJ1-6 and V is TRBV2; 11 nucleotides agree with TRBD1. Germline V lookup: CDR1 SNHLY, CDR2 FYNNEI. J was trimmed by 10 bases and V by 5 bases; bases with no gene match: 4. CDR3 size: 14 residues. CDR3 DNA: TGTGCCAGCAGTCCGGACAGGGGGCTATCACCCCTCCACTTT. It translates to CASSPDRGLSPLHF.

The genes are TRBV7-2 and TRBJ1-5, with D maybe TRBD1 (5 bases). Trimming left V 5 bases short and J 15 bases short, with 23 bases between. CDR1 and CDR2 from the germline V gene are SGHTA and FQGNSA. The CDR3 totals 14 residues. The CDR3 region is CASSLAGGSWGRHF. DNA for the CDR3: TGTGCCAGCAGCCTCGCGGGGGGGTCCTGGGGTAGGCATTTT.

The gene calls are TRBV5-1 and TRBJ1-3; TRBD1 might be the D (6 bases). The CDR3 has 12 residues. The germline CDR1 and CDR2 sequences are SGHRS and YFSETQ. Trimming removed 4 bases from V and 7 bases from J, with 9 bases in between. CDR3 coding DNA: TGCGCCAGCAGCCCGAGGGGGAACACCATATATTTT. Amino acids: CASSPRGNTIYF.

This clone was seen once. A read error may produce the germline difference seen at one junction end. At the DNA level, this CDR3 is encoded by other sequences in the same sample as well. V usage is TRBV7-6 and J usage is TRBJ1-2, with TRBD1 matching 7 bases. The germline gives CDR1 SGHVS, CDR2 FNYEAQ. The CDR3 totals 15 residues. The CDR3, as DNA: TGCGCCAGCAGCCCCCGACAGGGACCCAACTATGGCTACACCTTC. This encodes CASSPRQGPNYGYTF.

The gene calls are TRBV28 and TRBJ1-6, with 7 bases fitting TRBD1. The J segment lost 2 bases and the V segment lost 4 bases, leaving 2 bases of the junction unmatched. Germline CDR1 is MDHEN and CDR2 is SYDVKM. The CDR3 is made up of 15 amino acids. The CDR3: CASSSQGTYNSPLHF. The CDR3, as DNA: TGTGCCAGCAGTTCACAGGGGACCTATAATTCACCCCTCCACTTT.

This rearrangement joins TRBV29-1 to TRBJ2-7, with D maybe TRBD2 (6 bases). The CDR3 runs to 12 residues. V lost 7 bases, J lost 0 bases, and 10 bases lay in between. Germline assignment: CDR1 SQVTM and CDR2 ANQGSEA. CDR3 in amino acids: CSAGGSSYEQYF. In DNA, the CDR3 is TGCAGCGCCGGGGGATCCTCCTACGAGCAGTACTTC.

This sequence joins TRBV2 and TRBJ2-1, with D perhaps TRBD2 (7 bases). V lost 5 bases, J lost 10 bases, and 12 bases lay in between. CDR1 is SNHLY, CDR2 FYNNEI, per germline. This CDR3 region has 12 residues. CDR3 in DNA: TGTGCCAGCAGTTCCGAGGGGGGGGAGCAGTTCTTC. Translated, it gives CASSSEGGEQFF.

The chain joins TRBV7-6 to TRBJ1-6; weak D call: TRBD1 (5 bases). This CDR3 spans 13 amino acids. The V gene lost 5 bases and the J gene lost 7 bases, with 9 bases spanning the gap. CDR1 and CDR2 (germline): SGHVS, FNYEAQ. As DNA, the CDR3 is TGTGCCAGCAGCGTGGGGCCCAATTCACCCCTCCACTTT. This encodes CASSVGPNSPLHF.

The gene calls are TRBV18 and TRBJ2-3; TRBD2 matches 12 bases. The CDR3 is made up of 18 amino acids. Germline lookup yields CDR1 KGHSH and CDR2 LQKENI. Trimming at V came to 2 bases and at J to 2 bases, leaving 8 bases not matched to a gene. The CDR3 is CASSPRPSGGVNTDTQYF. DNA for the CDR3: TGTGCCAGCTCACCAAGGCCTAGCGGGGGGGTCAACACAGATACGCAGTATTTT.

This clone has a single count. This chain joins TRBV6-1 and TRBJ2-7; the match to TRBD1 covers 7 bases. The trim removed 3 bases at V and 2 bases at J, leaving 7 bases unmatched. Per the germline V gene, CDR1 is MNHNS and CDR2 is SASEGT. The CDR3 sequence is 15 residues long. The CDR3 bases are TGTGCCAGCAGTGAGTGGGACAGTAGCCCCTACGAGCAGTACTTC. Protein sequence: CASSEWDSSPYEQYF.

The J gene is TRBJ2-5, the V gene TRBV20-1; 7 bases are a match to TRBD2. Germline CDR1 is DFQATT and CDR2 is SNEGSKA (reference sequence). The CDR3 is 9 residues long. This CDR3 is CGGGETQYF. The CDR3 bases are TGCGGCGGGGGAGAGACCCAGTACTTC.

The genes are TRBV6-6 and TRBJ2-3, with TRBD2 matching 9 bases. Trimming removed 5 bases from V and 2 bases from J; junction bases left unmatched: 5. The CDR3 covers 15 residues. Germline values: CDR1 MNHNY, CDR2 SVGAGI (reference sequence). CDR3 protein: CASSPSGEATDTQYF. CDR3 DNA: TGTGCCAGCAGTCCTAGCGGGGAAGCCACAGATACGCAGTATTTT.

This chain joins TRBV5-1 and TRBJ1-6; 9 nucleotides agree with TRBD1. The V gene end was trimmed by 4 bases and the J gene end by 8 bases; junction bases not matched to a gene: 7. This CDR3 spans 15 amino acids. CDR1 is SGHRS, CDR2 YFSETQ, per germline. Here the CDR3 reads CASSRTGEHDSPLHF. The CDR3 DNA is TGCGCCAGCAGCCGGACAGGGGAGCATGATTCACCCCTCCACTTT.

This clone has just a few counts. The chain couples TRBV5-6 to TRBJ1-3; 8 nucleotides line up with TRBD1. V was pared by 3 bases and J by 5 bases, with 10 bases of the junction left unmatched. The CDR3 loop spans 16 amino acids. Germline lookup yields CDR1 SGHDT and CDR2 YYEEEE. The CDR3 DNA reads as TGTGCCAGCAGCTCGCGGAGACAGGGGCAGAGAAACACCATATATTTT. Its protein product is CASSSRRQGQRNTIYF.

This chain links TRBV28 with TRBJ2-7; 12 bases are shared with TRBD2. V trimming: 6 bases; J trimming: 5 bases; junction bases outside the gene matches: 11. Germline V CDR1 and CDR2: MDHEN, SYDVKM. The CDR3 consists of 16 residues. CDR3 nucleotide sequence: TGTGCCAGCAGGCCTCCTGGACTAGCGGGGTACCACGAGCAGTACTTC. Residues: CASRPPGLAGYHEQYF. Together with reference TRBV28 and TRBJ2-7, the CDR3 gives the full variable domain: DVKVTQSSRYLVKRTGEKVFLECVQDMDHENMFWYRQDPGLGLRLIYFSYDVKMKEKGDIPEGYSVSREKKERFSLILESASTNQTSMYLCASRPPGLAGYHEQYFGPGTRLTVT.

The chain links TRBV5-1 to TRBJ1-2, with 7 bases identical to TRBD1. The CDR3 has 15 residues. The germline CDR1 and CDR2 sequences are SGHRS and YFSETQ. V shed 0 bases and J 4 bases; nucleotides not matched to a gene: 6. Here the CDR3 DNA reads TGCGCCAGCAGCTTGGAACAGGGGAAAACCTATGGCTACACCTTC. Protein sequence: CASSLEQGKTYGYTF.

This chain links TRBV7-2 with TRBJ1-2, with 9 bases lining up with TRBD1. CDR3 size: 14 residues. The V gene end was trimmed by 3 bases and the J gene end by 4 bases; junction bases not matched to a gene: 3. From germline, CDR1 is SGHTA and CDR2 FQGNSA. This chain's CDR3 is CASSLADRGYGYTF. The CDR3 coding sequence is TGTGCCAGCAGCTTGGCGGACAGGGGCTATGGCTACACCTTC.

The J gene is TRBJ2-5, the V gene TRBV4-2; 12 positions agree with TRBD2. In germline, CDR1 is LGHNA, CDR2 YNFKEQ. The CDR3 is made up of 16 amino acids. The trim removed 6 bases at V and 3 bases at J, leaving 8 bases unmatched. The CDR3 loop is CASSGGGLAGKETQYF. In DNA, the CDR3 is TGTGCCAGCAGTGGGGGAGGACTAGCGGGGAAAGAGACCCAGTACTTC.

This clone appeared a single time. The rearrangement links TRBV4-3 to TRBJ2-3; 9 bases fit TRBD1. Losses at the gene ends were 0 bases for V and 1 base for J; bases not matched to a gene: 8. This CDR3 is 18 amino acids long. Germline V gives CDR1 LGHNA, CDR2 YSLEER. The CDR3 here is CASSQDPPTGGGTDTQYF. The CDR3 nucleotides are TGCGCCAGCAGCCAAGACCCACCGACAGGGGGTGGCACAGATACGCAGTATTTT.

This chain connects TRBV29-1 to TRBJ1-4; 7 bases agree with TRBD1. CDR3 length equals 11 residues. Germline CDR1 and CDR2: SQVTM and ANQGSEA. The J segment lost 6 bases and the V segment lost 6 bases, leaving 1 base of the junction unmatched. The CDR3 DNA is TGCAGCGTAGGGACAGATGAAAAACTGTTTTTT. Translation gives CSVGTDEKLFF.

V is TRBV29-1 and J is TRBJ1-4; a weak D match, TRBD1 (6 bases). This CDR3 region has 13 residues. V shed 6 bases and J shed 4 bases, with 12 bases lying between them. CDR1 and CDR2 from the germline V gene are SQVTM and ANQGSEA. Here the CDR3 reads CSVSGHRNEKLFF. CDR3 sequence (DNA): TGCAGCGTCTCGGGACACCGTAATGAAAAACTGTTTTTT. Together with reference TRBV29-1 and TRBJ1-4, the CDR3 gives the full variable domain: SAVISQKPSRDICQRGTSLTIQCQVDSQVTMMFWYRQQPGQSLTLIATANQGSEATYESGFVIDKFPISRPNLTFSTLTVSNMSPEDSSIYLCSVSGHRNEKLFFGSGTQLSVL.

The chain joins TRBV28 to TRBJ1-1; TRBD1 is a possible D gene (6 bases). The CDR3 is 17 residues long. Germline lookup yields CDR1 MDHEN and CDR2 SYDVKM. V gave up 3 bases and J gave up 5 bases, with 22 bases separating them. The CDR3, as DNA: TGTGCCAGCAGTTTGAACAGGGTTTCACCCCGCAGAACTGAAGCTTTCTTT. Its protein product is CASSLNRVSPRRTEAFF.

This clone was counted between two and nine times. The chain recombines TRBV10-2 with TRBJ2-3; 9 bases are a match to TRBD2. Germline CDR1 is WSHSY and CDR2 is SAAADI. This CDR3 is 16 amino acids long. Unmatched junction bases numbered 4, after V lost 1 base and J lost 2 bases. The DNA for the CDR3 is TGCGCCAGCAGTGAGTTTGGCGGGGGGGCCACAGATACGCAGTATTTT. Translated: CASSEFGGGATDTQYF.